This T cell receptor beta chain was sequenced for a study of spatial heterogeneity in lung cancer (dated by TCRdb to the late 2010s). The study in broad terms: Beta-chain transcripts were consistently detected in greater numbers than alpha-chain transcripts, which likely reflects a higher abundance of beta-chain transcripts. In tumor regions, TCR transcript counts showed a strong correlation with a T cell transcriptional module score from matched bulk RNA-seq. In the raw uncorrected reads, each unique combination of TCR and UMI appeared more than ten times on average. TCR alpha and beta repertoires were quantitatively compared across multiple tumor regions, matched nontumor lung and blood in non-small cell lung cancer. The study linked features of the TCR repertoire to counts of nonsynonymous mutations, which were determined by whole-exome sequencing of tumor tissue. At surgery, fewer than 250 tumor regions, 61 to 65 matched nontumor lung samples and 56 PBMC samples were TCR-sequenced for both alpha and beta chains. Summary of the overall study and its limitations: The tumor nonsynonymous mutation count correlated with the number of expanded intratumoral alpha and beta TCRs. Estimated TCR-seq coverage of tumor T cells was only roughly 7% for alpha chains and approximately 14% for beta chains. Counts of ubiquitous and regional expanded TCRs were found to correlate with counts of ubiquitous and regional nonsynonymous mutations, respectively. Additional single-cell paired TCR alpha and beta sequencing was considered necessary to confirm, at a functional level, the hypothesis that regional TCRs recognize regional mutations.

Libraries were prepared through 5' RACE. The sample was run on a NextSeq 500. The TCR library protocol attached a unique molecular identifier to each TCR cDNA molecule to allow correction of PCR and sequencing errors. The authors' pipeline ran thus. TCR identification, UMI-based error correction and CDR3 extraction were all carried out with Decombinator tools. Expanded TCRs were defined as those above a frequency of 2 per 1,000, corresponding to the top 1% of the tumor frequency distribution. Expanded tumor TCRs statistically deemed absent (corrected P<0.05) from at least one tumor region were classed as regional, and all other expanded tumor TCRs were classed as ubiquitous. Renyi diversity was calculated using the R vegan package after each repertoire was subsampled 100 times to 5,000 TCRs. To build CDR3 similarity networks, amino acid triplet string-kernel similarity was used, and CDR3s were connected when their pairwise similarity was above 0.82. TCRdb reanalyzed the raw reads on its own, using fastp at Q25 for trimming and MiXCR for clone calling, and kept in-frame beta chains. A single entry per CDR3 protein holds the most common genes and DNA from its merged rows. TCRdb's processing, not the study's, gives the V and J calls here. The sample profile shows around 20,000 distinct CDR3 sequences; roughly 3% of them were found once. The top ten hold roughly 7.5% of the sample.

Trimmed from V: 5 bases; trimmed from J: 1 base; junction bases lacking a gene match: 4. CDR3 length: 14 amino acids, cysteine to phenylalanine. The sequence is cut down to CDR3 DNA, 42 bases in frame from base 1. CDR1 and CDR2 are read off the germline V gene (reference sequence) as MNHEY and SMNVEV. In the paper's terms, the time point label means: sample taken at primary tumor resection. Donors were 72 patients with early-stage, untreated non-small cell lung cancer from the lung TRACERx cohort. TCR sequencing used whole RNA extracted from tumor and nontumor lung tissue, or from cryopreserved PBMC samples, without cell sorting. Only patients with enough RNA available from two or more tumor regions were chosen for TCR sequencing. Before selection, tumor and adjacent nontumor lung specimens were reviewed by a lung pathologist. The sample holds many counts of this clonotype. Its antigen is not yet known. The input lacks base qualities; no much larger clone sits a single base away.

The chain uses TRBV27 and TRBJ1-1, with 7 central nucleotides matching TRBD1. Sequencing used lung tumor tissue, obtained at surgery. This sequence was found in a male donor with early-stage non-small cell lung cancer. The CDR3 amino acid sequence is: CASSPGQENTEAFF. The nucleotide sequence is given as TGTGCCAGCAGTCCCGGACAGGAGAACACTGAAGCTTTCTTT.